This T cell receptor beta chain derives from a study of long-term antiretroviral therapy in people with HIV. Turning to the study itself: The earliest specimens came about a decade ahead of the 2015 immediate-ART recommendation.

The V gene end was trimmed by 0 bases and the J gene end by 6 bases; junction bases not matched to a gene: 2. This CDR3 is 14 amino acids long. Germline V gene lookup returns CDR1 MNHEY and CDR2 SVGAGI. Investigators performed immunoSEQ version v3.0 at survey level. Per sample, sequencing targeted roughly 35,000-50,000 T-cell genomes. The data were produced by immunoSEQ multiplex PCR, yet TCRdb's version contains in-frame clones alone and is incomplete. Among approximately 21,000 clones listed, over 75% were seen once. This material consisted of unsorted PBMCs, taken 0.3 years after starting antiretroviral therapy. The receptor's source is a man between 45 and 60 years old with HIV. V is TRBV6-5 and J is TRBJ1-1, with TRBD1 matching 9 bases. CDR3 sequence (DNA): TGTGCCAGCAGTTACTCTAGGACAGGGGCTGAAGCTTTCTTT. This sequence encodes CASSYSRTGAEAFF.